Below, 30 T cell receptor beta chains from the same sample are listed, as sequenced in a study of blood T cells in healthy people across ages. A second PCR of about 7 to 11 cycles used a sample-barcoded 5' primer and a J-beta primer mix. TCRdb redid the calling of the 5' RACE reads with MiXCR, one entry per CDR3 protein. Here the sample spans hundreds of thousands of distinct CDR3 sequences, just over 55% being singletons. The source material was blood. The receptor set was obtained from a man aged 40-50 years in good health.

This chain connects TRBV20-1 to TRBJ2-5, with 16 positions matching TRBD2. The CDR3 has 16 residues. CDR1 and CDR2 from the germline V gene are DFQATT and SNEGSKA (reference sequence). Trimming cost V 6 bases and J 5 bases; bases outside gene matches: 9. In DNA form, the CDR3 reads TGCAGTGCAGACGGGACTAGCGGGGGGGCCGGGGAGACCCAGTACTTC. It is translated as CSADGTSGGAGETQYF.

This clonotype was seen a single time. One end of the junction is discordant with germline, which a read error may explain. DNA for the CDR3: TGTGCCACCAGTGTTTTGCTGGTGGGGGTAGCGGGTATTTATGAGCAGTTCTTC. It translates to CATSVLLVGVAGIYEQFF. This chain uses TRBV24-1 with TRBJ2-1, with 7 bases that match TRBD2. Germline CDR1 is KGHDR and CDR2 is SFDVKD. The CDR3 has 18 residues.

The chain has TRBV20-1 and TRBJ1-5; D is possibly TRBD1 (5 bases). V shed 3 bases and J shed 0 bases, with 9 bases lying between them. The CDR3 consists of 14 residues. CDR1 and CDR2 from the germline V gene are DFQATT and SNEGSKA (reference sequence). CDR3 region: CSARGRVSNQPQHF. DNA of the CDR3: TGCAGTGCTAGGGGCAGGGTTAGCAATCAGCCCCAGCATTTT.

This clonotype was observed a few times. A much more abundant neighbour one base away suggests this may be a read error. The chain links TRBV6-6 to TRBJ1-4; 10 bases are a match to TRBD1. There are 17 residues in the CDR3. V trimming: 5 bases; J trimming: 2 bases; junction bases outside the gene matches: 8. The germline V gene has CDR1 MNHNY and CDR2 SVGAGI (reference sequence). CDR3 nucleotide sequence: TGTGCCAGCAGTAGCGGACAGGGGGGGCCCACTAATGAAAAACTGTTTTTT. This translates into CASSSGQGGPTNEKLFF.

The chain is built from TRBV4-2 and TRBJ2-1; 8 bases line up with TRBD2. CDR1 and CDR2 from the germline V gene are LGHNA and YNFKEQ. There are 16 residues in the CDR3. The V segment lost 0 bases and the J segment 7 bases; nucleotides outside the gene matches: 8. CDR3 sequence (DNA): TGTGCCAGCAGCCAAGATAGGCTAGCGGGCGGGAATGAGCAGTTCTTC. Translated, it gives CASSQDRLAGGNEQFF.

In regard to this clonotype: The junction and the germline gene differ at one end; a read error may be behind it. The genes are TRBV24-1 and TRBJ2-1; 8 bases map to TRBD2. Looked up from germline, CDR1 is KGHDR and CDR2 is SFDVKD. The CDR3 contains 13 residues. DNA of the CDR3: TGTGCCGCCAGTGGCGGGAGGTTTTATGAGCAGTTCTTC. Its translation: CAASGGRFYEQFF.

The V call is TRBV28, the J call TRBJ2-5; 13 bases line up with TRBD2. The CDR3 extends over 16 amino acids. Germline loops: CDR1 MDHEN, CDR2 SYDVKM. With 3 bases clipped from V and 5 bases from J, the junction kept 6 bases outside the gene matches. The CDR3 DNA sequence: TGTGCCAGCAGTTTTTATGGACTAGCGGGAGTGGAGACCCAGTACTTC. Translated, it gives CASSFYGLAGVETQYF.

The V and J genes are TRBV20-1 and TRBJ1-5; 7 bases are shared with TRBD1. The CDR3 spans 15 residues. Germline lookup yields CDR1 DFQATT and CDR2 SNEGSKA (reference sequence). V lost 6 bases, J lost 0 bases, and 8 bases stayed unmatched. In DNA form, the CDR3 reads TGCAGTGCGGGGACAGTGGTTTATAGCAATCAGCCCCAGCATTTT. This translates into CSAGTVVYSNQPQHF.

CDR3 in amino acids: CASSSPYSSYEQYF. The DNA of the CDR3 is TGTGCCAGCAGTTCTCCTTACAGTTCCTACGAGCAGTACTTC. The V call is TRBV28, the J call TRBJ2-7; no firm D call. CDR3 length: 14 residues. The germline V and J ends were trimmed by 4 bases and 1 base, with 11 bases remaining between them. Germline V gene sequence: CDR1 MDHEN, CDR2 SYDVKM.

The rearrangement uses TRBV28 and TRBJ2-7; 9 nucleotides match TRBD1. Germline loops: CDR1 MDHEN, CDR2 SYDVKM. The CDR3 runs 18 residues. The ends lost 5 bases at V and 2 bases at J; junction bases unmatched: 16. The CDR3 coding sequence is TGTGCCAGCAGTCCCCGGCTGGGGACAGGGAAGGAAACCTACGAGCAGTACTTC. It specifies CASSPRLGTGKETYEQYF. Supplemented by reference TRBV28 and TRBJ2-7, the full variable domain reads DVKVTQSSRYLVKRTGEKVFLECVQDMDHENMFWYRQDPGLGLRLIYFSYDVKMKEKGDIPEGYSVSREKKERFSLILESASTNQTSMYLCASSPRLGTGKETYEQYFGPGTRLTVT.

For the CDR3, the DNA is TGTGCCATCAGTGAGCGGGCTGGGTGGCAGAACACTGAAGCTTTCTTT. Its translation: CAISERAGWQNTEAFF. This chain joins TRBV10-3 and TRBJ1-1; D remains unclear. The CDR3 length is 16 residues. Looked up from germline, CDR1 is ENHRY and CDR2 is SYGVKD. V lost 2 bases and J lost 1, with 14 bases in between.

The chain is built from TRBV7-9 and TRBJ1-2; tentatively, D is TRBD1 (5 bases). Germline-derived CDR1 and CDR2 are SEHNR and FQNEAQ (reference sequence). Between the trimmed V and J ends, which lost 2 bases and 6 bases, there was a span of 10 bases. The CDR3 runs 13 residues. DNA of the CDR3: TGTGCCAGCAGCTTACCAGGGTACGATGGCTACACCTTC. Its protein product is CASSLPGYDGYTF.

The V gene is TRBV28, the J gene TRBJ2-1; possibly TRBD1 for D (5 bases). The CDR3 is made up of 13 amino acids. Germline CDR1 MDHEN, CDR2 SYDVKM. Trimming removed 5 bases at V and 5 bases at J, with 10 bases between. CDR3 in DNA: TGTGCCAGCAGTGTCCAGGGAAACAATGAGCAGTTCTTC. Protein product: CASSVQGNNEQFF.

J is TRBJ2-3 and V is TRBV6-2 or TRBV6-3, with a weak D call TRBD2 (6 bases). Germline V gene lookup returns CDR1 MNHEY and CDR2 SVGEGT. Trimming pared 0 bases from V and 4 bases from J, leaving 14 bases between. CDR3 length: 16 residues. The CDR3 here is CASSYSTSLAPDTQYF. The CDR3 bases are TGTGCCAGCAGTTACTCGACTAGTCTTGCCCCAGATACGCAGTATTTT.

The chain couples TRBV20-1 to TRBJ2-2; TRBD2 is a possible D gene (6 bases). The CDR3 length is 15 residues. V was pared by 3 bases and J by 1 base, with 12 bases between. Germline-derived CDR1 and CDR2 are DFQATT and SNEGSKA (reference sequence). CDR3 loop: CSASGREWNTGELFF. The CDR3 DNA sequence: TGCAGTGCTAGTGGCCGGGAGTGGAACACCGGGGAGCTGTTTTTT.

In this sample, this clonotype turned up a few times. The CDR3 DNA reads TGTGCCAGCAGCCCTACGGGGTCTGCGGTAACCAAAAACATTCAGTACTTC. Amino acid sequence: CASSPTGSAVTKNIQYF. The chain combines TRBV2 with TRBJ2-4, with D tentatively TRBD2 (5 bases). The V gene lost 6 bases and the J gene lost 2 bases, with 20 bases spanning the gap. The length of the CDR3 is 17 residues. Germline assignment: CDR1 SNHLY and CDR2 FYNNEI.

This clonotype appeared many times. The V call is TRBV7-2, the J call TRBJ2-5; TRBD1 matches 7 bases. V lost 6 bases, J lost 5 bases, and 15 bases stayed unmatched. Germline V gene lookup returns CDR1 SGHTA and CDR2 FQGNSA. This CDR3 region has 16 residues. The CDR3 nucleotides read TGTGCCAGCAGTACAGGGGCCCCCTCGGATTTGGAGACCCAGTACTTC. Amino acids: CASSTGAPSDLETQYF.

The gene calls are TRBV20-1 and TRBJ2-1; 7 positions agree with TRBD2. V lost 4 bases to trimming and J lost 8 bases; unmatched junction nucleotides: 5. The CDR3 has 12 amino acids. Germline V lookup: CDR1 DFQATT, CDR2 SNEGSKA (reference sequence). CDR3 nucleotide sequence: TGCAGTGCTATGGGCGGGGGTGATGAGCAGTTCTTC. This gives the protein CSAMGGGDEQFF.

The chain recombines TRBV3-1 with TRBJ2-1, with 12 bases fitting TRBD2. This CDR3 is built from 17 residues. Germline loops: CDR1 LGHDT, CDR2 YNNKEL (reference sequence). V lost 2 bases and J lost 1; bases outside the gene matches: 3. The CDR3 region is CASSQFLAGGSYNEQFF. CDR3 bases: TGTGCCAGCAGCCAATTTCTAGCGGGGGGGTCCTACAATGAGCAGTTCTTC.

The chain links TRBV11-2 to TRBJ2-3, with 8 bases aligning to TRBD1. V dropped 1 base and J dropped 4; count of bases not matched to a gene: 4. CDR3 length: 15 amino acids. The germline V gene has CDR1 SGHAT and CDR2 FQNNGV. The CDR3 protein is CASSLVSRGPDTQYF. For the CDR3, the DNA is TGTGCCAGCAGCTTAGTAAGCAGGGGGCCAGATACGCAGTATTTT.

In its sample, this clonotype was seen a few times. The chain recombines TRBV5-1 with TRBJ2-7, with 8 bases matching TRBD2. V shed 0 bases, J shed 4 bases, and the junction held 6 bases outside the gene matches. The CDR3 is 15 residues long. The germline CDR1 and CDR2 sequences are SGHRS and YFSETQ. The CDR3 coding sequence is TGCGCCAGCAGCTTGGACTCCGGGAGGGGGTACGAGCAGTACTTC. This sequence encodes CASSLDSGRGYEQYF.

This clonotype was counted a few times. The V gene is TRBV20-1, the J gene TRBJ2-5; D is unclear. Germline V gene lookup returns CDR1 DFQATT and CDR2 SNEGSKA (reference sequence). The germline V and J ends were trimmed by 5 bases and 3 bases, with 16 bases remaining between them. The CDR3 extends over 14 amino acids. CDR3 region: CSAPRFASEETQYF. Written as DNA, the CDR3 is TGCAGTGCTCCCCGGTTCGCCAGTGAAGAGACCCAGTACTTC.

V usage is TRBV2 and J usage is TRBJ2-7; D could derive from TRBD1 or TRBD2 (5 bases each). V lost 6 bases, J lost 3 bases, and 9 bases lay in between. Germline values: CDR1 SNHLY, CDR2 FYNNEI. The length of the CDR3 is 12 residues. The CDR3 sequence is CASSGTCYEQYF. In DNA, the CDR3 is TGTGCCAGCAGCGGGACCTGCTACGAGCAGTACTTC.

The genes are TRBV6-6 and TRBJ1-5; the D gene is possibly TRBD1 (5 bases). This CDR3 has 14 amino acids. Germline V lookup: CDR1 MNHNY, CDR2 SVGAGI (reference sequence). Deletions cut 4 bases from V and 3 bases from J, with 10 bases between. The CDR3: CASSFRTNNQPQHF. Here the CDR3 DNA reads TGTGCCAGCAGTTTCAGGACAAACAATCAGCCCCAGCATTTT.

CDR3: CASSASSGRNEQYF. CDR3 bases: TGTGCCAGCAGTGCATCTAGCGGGAGGAACGAGCAGTACTTC. The V and J genes are TRBV27 and TRBJ2-7; 11 nucleotides align to TRBD2. CDR3 length: 14 residues. CDR1 is MNHEY, CDR2 SMNVEV, per germline (reference sequence). J was trimmed by 5 bases and V by 5 bases; bases with no gene match: 5.

This chain connects TRBV7-9 to TRBJ2-4; D may be TRBD2 (7 bases). Germline CDR1 and CDR2: SEHNR and FQNEAQ (reference sequence). Trimming took 4 bases from V and 0 from J, leaving 25 bases between them. The CDR3 covers 20 residues. CDR3 loop: CASSSLRDSSGGLAKNIQYF. CDR3 DNA: TGTGCCAGCAGCTCTTTGAGAGATTCCTCGGGGGGCTTAGCCAAAAACATTCAGTACTTC.

This clonotype was counted only a few times. The rearrangement links TRBV6-5 to TRBJ2-3, with unresolved D. Germline lookup yields CDR1 MNHEY and CDR2 SVGAGI. The CDR3 is made up of 12 amino acids. Deletions cut 6 bases from V and 7 bases from J, with 11 bases between. CDR3 sequence: CASRGASYTQYF. For the CDR3, the DNA is TGTGCCAGCAGGGGTGCATCTTATACGCAGTATTTT.

This clonotype was seen a handful of times. The chain carries TRBV18 and TRBJ1-1, with D unclear. The germline V gene has CDR1 KGHSH and CDR2 LQKENI. The CDR3 sequence is 12 residues long. The V end was cut by 2 bases, the J end by 4 bases, with 5 bases between. The CDR3 spells CASSPGVTEAFF. The DNA for the CDR3 is TGTGCCAGCTCACCAGGGGTCACTGAAGCTTTCTTT.

In its sample, this clonotype was seen once. The chain couples TRBV28 to TRBJ2-1, with D perhaps TRBD2 (6 bases). The V gene lost 7 bases and the J gene lost 3 bases, with 13 bases spanning the gap. The length of the CDR3 is 14 residues. The V gene's germline CDR1 is MDHEN and CDR2 SYDVKM. The CDR3 coding sequence is TGTGCCAGCACGGCTAGCGCCAACTACAATGAGCAGTTCTTC. This translates into CASTASANYNEQFF.

This clonotype was seen only once. The chain has TRBV27 and TRBJ2-3, with D possibly TRBD1 on 8 matching bases. Trimming shortened V by 7 bases and J by 5 bases, and 22 bases separated the two germline ends. The CDR3 has 16 amino acids. Germline values: CDR1 MNHEY, CDR2 SMNVEV (reference sequence). CDR3 amino acids: CASTRGQASGKDTQYF. The CDR3 DNA reads TGTGCCAGCACCAGGGGGCAGGCTAGCGGTAAAGATACGCAGTATTTT.